What follows are 24 T cell receptor beta chains derived from one specimen sequenced in a study of cytomegalovirus exposure and HLA in healthy donors. Primers for the PCR totalled 60 Vbeta and 13 Jbeta. Profiling relied on immunoSEQ multiplex PCR, and the TCRdb table lists in-frame clones only, not all of them. This sample has around 130,000 clones, with roughly 70% found just once. The sequenced material came from PBMCs. The receptors shown here come from a woman in her 40s in good health and CMV-seropositive.

The chain joins TRBV27 to TRBJ1-2; D gene uncertain. Trimming removed 2 bases at V and 2 bases at J, with 9 bases between. Per germline, CDR1 MNHEY and CDR2 SMNVEV (reference sequence). This CDR3 region has 14 residues. CDR3 nucleotide sequence: TGTGCCAGCAGTTTAAGCCCTCGGAACTATGGCTACACCTTC. Protein product: CASSLSPRNYGYTF.

This rearrangement joins TRBV27 to TRBJ2-1, with 12 bases lining up with TRBD2. The CDR3 totals 17 residues. The germline V gene encodes CDR1 MNHEY and CDR2 SMNVEV (reference sequence). The junction had 7 bases not matched to a gene; V was cut back by 7 bases and J by 0 bases. The CDR3 region has the DNA TGTGCCAGCAATGACGGGACTAGCGGGCCCTCCTACAATGAGCAGTTCTTC. The encoded protein is CASNDGTSGPSYNEQFF.

J is TRBJ2-6 and V is TRBV27, with D unresolved. This CDR3 is built from 16 residues. V was clipped by 6 bases and J by 0 bases, with 12 bases between them. Germline-derived CDR1 and CDR2 are MNHEY and SMNVEV (reference sequence). The CDR3 region is CASRPRLSSGANVLTF. CDR3 nucleotides: TGTGCCAGCAGGCCCAGACTGAGCTCTGGGGCCAACGTCCTGACTTTC.

The chain is built from TRBV7-9 and TRBJ2-7; 11 bases fit TRBD2. CDR1 SEHNR and CDR2 FQNEAQ come from the germline V gene (reference sequence). V dropped 5 bases and J dropped 2; count of bases not matched to a gene: 5. The CDR3 length is 15 residues. DNA of the CDR3: TGTGCCAGCAGCATCACTAGCGGGGGAGCCTACGAGCAGTACTTC. Translated, it gives CASSITSGGAYEQYF.

This chain connects TRBV25-1 to TRBJ1-1; TRBD1 might be the D (5 bases). CDR1 MGHDK and CDR2 SYGVNS come from the germline V gene. The V and J ends lost 6 bases and 1 base respectively, with 12 bases between them. There are 14 residues in the CDR3. The CDR3 is CASRVGHANTEAFF. For the CDR3, the DNA is TGTGCCAGCAGGGTTGGACACGCGAACACTGAAGCTTTCTTT.

About this clone: Other nucleotide sequences from this sample produce the same CDR3. V is TRBV30 and J is TRBJ2-7, with 11 bases identical to TRBD1. The CDR3 runs to 14 residues. V lost 0 bases to trimming and J lost 3 bases; unmatched junction nucleotides: 1. The germline V gene encodes CDR1 GTSNPN and CDR2 SVGIG (reference sequence). The CDR3 here is CAWSVGTGGYEQYF. The CDR3, as DNA: TGTGCCTGGAGTGTAGGGACAGGGGGCTACGAGCAGTACTTC.

This clone was observed a single time. The chain joins TRBV2 to TRBJ1-5; D is ambiguous. Germline assignment: CDR1 SNHLY and CDR2 FYNNEI. V shed 2 bases and J shed 4 bases, with 15 bases lying between them. CDR3 length equals 16 residues. CDR3 DNA sequence: TGTGCCAGCAGTGAAATCGGCGCAACTAGGAATCAGCCCCAGCATTTT. Its translation is CASSEIGATRNQPQHF.

About this clone: At the DNA level, this CDR3 is encoded by other sequences in the same sample as well. The chain links TRBV28 to TRBJ1-2, with TRBD1 as a possible D gene (6 bases). The CDR3 has 13 residues. With 3 bases removed from V and 8 bases from J, the gap between germline ends came to 13 bases. Looked up from germline, CDR1 is MDHEN and CDR2 is SYDVKM. CDR3: CASSFRGGYGYTF. CDR3 DNA sequence: TGTGCCAGCAGTTTTAGGGGGGGGTACGGCTACACCTTC.

This clone is a singleton in its sample. The gene calls are TRBV19 and TRBJ2-7; 9 bases line up with TRBD1. CDR1 and CDR2 (germline): LNHDA, SQIVND (reference sequence). J gave up 5 bases and V 3 bases, and 5 bases lay outside the gene matches. There are 14 residues in the CDR3. The CDR3 is CASSMLDRGHEQYF. The CDR3 bases are TGTGCCAGTAGTATGCTGGACAGGGGCCACGAGCAGTACTTC.

This clone has just one count. The rearrangement links TRBV18 to TRBJ2-7, with 9 positions matching TRBD1. CDR1 KGHSH and CDR2 LQKENI come from the germline V gene. V shed 6 bases and J 2 bases; nucleotides not matched to a gene: 2. The CDR3 extends over 13 amino acids. DNA for the CDR3: TGTGCCAGCTCGGGACAGGGACCCTACGAGCAGTACTTC. Encoded protein: CASSGQGPYEQYF.

With respect to this clone: The sample has other DNA sequences that encode this CDR3 too. The chain couples TRBV6-5 to TRBJ1-1; no firm D call. Germline V gene data show CDR1 as MNHEY and CDR2 as SVGAGI. V lost 4 bases to trimming and J lost 0 bases, with 9 bases between them. CDR3 length: 14 residues. This CDR3 is CASSFTPLNTEAFF. CDR3 sequence (DNA): TGTGCCAGCAGTTTCACACCTCTGAACACTGAAGCTTTCTTT.

The chain recombines TRBV19 with TRBJ2-7, with 12 bases lining up with TRBD2. This CDR3 contains 14 residues. Germline trimming cut 6 bases from V and 5 bases from J; bases unmatched to any gene: 5. Germline V gives CDR1 LNHDA, CDR2 SQIVND (reference sequence). The CDR3 coding sequence is TGTGCCAGTAGCAGGACTAGCGGGATCGACGAGCAGTACTTC. It codes for CASSRTSGIDEQYF.

J is TRBJ1-1 and V is TRBV18, with D perhaps matching TRBD1 (5 bases). This CDR3 contains 16 residues. The V end was cut by 2 bases, the J end by 4 bases, with 17 bases between. Germline assignment: CDR1 KGHSH and CDR2 LQKENI. This chain's CDR3 is CASSPGQNLGGTEAFF. The DNA of the CDR3 is TGTGCCAGCTCACCAGGTCAAAACCTCGGGGGCACTGAAGCTTTCTTT.

The V and J genes are TRBV28 and TRBJ1-2, with D tentatively TRBD1 (5 bases). The CDR3 spans 17 residues. The V end lost 5 bases, the J end lost 2 bases, and 21 bases lay between the germline ends. CDR1 is MDHEN, CDR2 SYDVKM, per germline. CDR3 coding DNA: TGTGCCAGCAGTCATGACCCCCCCCCAGGGCAAAACTATGGCTACACCTTC. Its translation is CASSHDPPPGQNYGYTF.

This rearrangement joins TRBV9 to TRBJ2-7; the match to TRBD1 covers 8 bases. Germline V gene lookup returns CDR1 SGDLS and CDR2 YYNGEE. The J segment lost 3 bases and the V segment lost 0 bases, leaving 5 bases of the junction unmatched. The CDR3 contains 15 residues. The CDR3 loop is CASSVAGTGVYEQYF. CDR3 coding DNA: TGTGCCAGCAGCGTAGCAGGGACAGGTGTCTACGAGCAGTACTTC.

The chain is built from TRBV10-3 and TRBJ1-4, with 9 bases identical to TRBD1. There are 15 residues in the CDR3. Germline V gene data show CDR1 as ENHRY and CDR2 as SYGVKD. The V gene end was trimmed by 3 bases and the J gene end by 4 bases; junction bases not matched to a gene: 3. The CDR3 DNA is TGTGCCATCAGTGATCCGGGACAGGGTAATGAAAAACTGTTTTTT. Amino acids: CAISDPGQGNEKLFF.

The rearrangement joins TRBV4-1 to TRBJ2-7, with TRBD1 identical over 7 bases. J gave up 2 bases and V 0 bases, and 7 bases lay outside the gene matches. The germline CDR1 and CDR2 sequences are MGHRA and YSYEKL. There are 16 residues in the CDR3. The CDR3 region has the DNA TGCGCCAGCAGCCAAGATCTCGGGACAGTCCCCTACGAGCAGTACTTC. It codes for CASSQDLGTVPYEQYF.

The chain recombines TRBV5-6 with TRBJ1-3; D is uncertain. In germline, CDR1 is SGHDT, CDR2 YYEEEE. V dropped 1 base and J dropped 3 bases, with 11 bases sitting between them. The CDR3 is 15 amino acids. The CDR3 coding sequence is TGTGCCAGCAGCTTGAGACTTGCGGATGGAAACACCATATATTTT. Translated, it gives CASSLRLADGNTIYF.

This sequence joins TRBV4-3 and TRBJ2-7; 9 bases agree with TRBD1. J was trimmed by 5 bases and V by 3 bases; bases with no gene match: 2. Germline-derived CDR1 and CDR2 are LGHNA and YSLEER. The CDR3 has 13 amino acids. The CDR3 loop reads CASSHRQGDEQYF. CDR3 in DNA: TGCGCCAGCAGCCATCGACAGGGGGACGAGCAGTACTTC.

This chain links TRBV9 with TRBJ1-4, with TRBD1 matching over 11 bases. CDR1 is SGDLS, CDR2 YYNGEE, per germline. With V trimmed by 3 bases and J by 7 bases, 5 bases remained unmatched. The CDR3 spans 15 residues. The CDR3 here is CASSGGQGAFEKLFF. CDR3 bases: TGTGCCAGCAGCGGTGGACAGGGGGCGTTTGAAAAACTGTTTTTT.

The V call is TRBV30, the J call TRBJ1-2, with D tentatively TRBD1 (6 bases). The V end lost 2 bases, the J end lost 2 bases, and 30 bases lay between the germline ends. This CDR3 spans 20 amino acids. Germline CDR1 and CDR2: GTSNPN and SVGIG (reference sequence). Here the CDR3 reads CAWSSDRGTWRGVANYGYTF. The CDR3 coding sequence is TGTGCCTGGAGTTCTGATAGGGGGACATGGAGAGGGGTGGCCAACTATGGCTACACCTTC.

The chain joins TRBV4-2 to TRBJ2-7, with D possibly being TRBD1 (5 bases). Germline CDR1 is LGHNA and CDR2 is YNFKEQ. CDR3 length: 17 amino acids. Trimming removed 0 bases from V and 1 base from J, with 16 bases in between. The CDR3 sequence: CASSQDLAGFGSYEQYF. The CDR3 DNA follows: TGTGCCAGCAGCCAAGATTTGGCAGGGTTCGGATCCTACGAGCAGTACTTC.

The CDR3 region has the DNA TGTGCCAGCAGCATCGGACAGGGTAGAAATACCGGGGAGCTGTTTTTT. This gives the protein CASSIGQGRNTGELFF. This chain links TRBV11-1 with TRBJ2-2, with TRBD1 matching over 8 bases. The germline gives CDR1 SGHAT, CDR2 FQDESV (reference sequence). The trim removed 5 bases at V and 5 bases at J, leaving 10 bases unmatched. CDR3 length: 16 residues. The full variable domain, with the rest looked up from reference TRBV11-1 and TRBJ2-2, is EAEVAQSPRYKITEKSQAVAFWCDPISGHATLYWYRQILGQGPELLVQFQDESVVDDSQLPKDRFSAERLKGVDSTLKIQPAELGDSAMYLCASSIGQGRNTGELFFGEGSRLTVL.

This chain joins TRBV4-3 and TRBJ2-7; D is unclear. The CDR3 runs to 13 residues. Per germline, CDR1 LGHNA and CDR2 YSLEER. Trimming removed 0 bases at V and 3 bases at J, with 6 bases between. The DNA for the CDR3 is TGCGCCAGCAGCCAAGAAATTTACTACGAGCAGTACTTC. Protein product: CASSQEIYYEQYF.